This passage covers 12 T cell receptor beta chains from one sample sequenced in a study of T-cell memory formation after mild COVID-19. TCRdb itself ran the 5' RACE reads through MiXCR, one entry per CDR3 protein. Found here are around 450,000 distinct CDR3 sequences, less than 25% of them singletons; the top ten hold around 9.5%. Sequencing was done on a sample of PBMCs or a T cell subset sorted from them (not recorded which). These receptors were taken from an adult woman who had mild COVID-19 (a few samples of this study predate the infection). Cell type and time point are not known.

The chain links TRBV29-1 to TRBJ2-4; either TRBD1 or TRBD2 may fit D (5 bases each). Germline-derived CDR1 and CDR2 are SQVTM and ANQGSEA. This CDR3 region has 13 residues. V lost 4 bases, J lost 12 bases, and 19 bases lay in between. The CDR3 loop is CSVAEGTGRHQYF. CDR3 nucleotides: TGCAGCGTTGCCGAGGGGACGGGGAGACATCAGTACTTC.

This clonotype occurred a few times. The chain couples TRBV24-1 to TRBJ2-1, with a weak D call TRBD2 (5 bases). Germline V gene lookup returns CDR1 KGHDR and CDR2 SFDVKD. Trimming took off 2 bases at V and 5 bases at J, with 12 bases between the two ends. CDR3 length equals 15 residues. The CDR3 reads CATSDSGMWDNEQFF. For the CDR3, the DNA is TGTGCCACCAGTGATTCGGGAATGTGGGACAATGAGCAGTTCTTC.

The genes are TRBV29-1 and TRBJ2-5, with 7 bases identical to TRBD2. The CDR3 consists of 13 residues. The V and J ends lost 4 bases and 5 bases, in that order; junction bases with no gene match: 7. CDR1 SQVTM and CDR2 ANQGSEA come from the germline V gene. The CDR3 DNA follows: TGCAGCGTTGGACTAGCAAAGAGCGAGACCCAGTACTTC. It is translated as CSVGLAKSETQYF.

This clonotype was seen only a few times. This chain joins TRBV15 and TRBJ1-1; 7 positions agree with TRBD1. V gave up 1 base and J gave up 7 bases; unmatched junction bases: 3. The CDR3 sequence is 13 residues long. Germline V gene sequence: CDR1 LNHNV, CDR2 YYDKDF (reference sequence). This CDR3 is CATSRVTGDEAFF. CDR3 nucleotides: TGTGCCACCAGCAGAGTAACAGGGGATGAAGCTTTCTTT.

The CDR3 spells CASTLFVNTEAFF. The CDR3 bases are TGTGCCAGCACCCTTTTCGTGAACACTGAAGCTTTCTTT. The chain combines TRBV7-8 with TRBJ1-1; D gene ambiguous. Trimming pared 7 bases from V and 0 bases from J, leaving 9 bases between. The CDR3 covers 13 residues. Germline CDR1 and CDR2: SGHVS and FQNEAQ.

The rearrangement links TRBV20-1 to TRBJ1-2; TRBD1 matches 10 bases. Germline V gives CDR1 DFQATT, CDR2 SNEGSKA (reference sequence). The CDR3 has 15 amino acids. Trimming cost V 3 bases and J 8 bases; bases outside gene matches: 12. CDR3 sequence (DNA): TGCAGTGCTAGCGCCCGGACAGGGGGTGGTATGGGCTACACCTTC. Amino acids: CSASARTGGGMGYTF.

The V call is TRBV6-5, the J call TRBJ2-7; 8 bases fit TRBD1. The CDR3 is 15 amino acids. CDR1 is MNHEY and CDR2 is SVGAGI in the germline V gene. Trimming cost V 4 bases and J 2 bases; bases outside gene matches: 7. The CDR3 reads CASSWGQEATYEQYF. As DNA, the CDR3 is TGTGCCAGCAGTTGGGGACAGGAGGCTACCTACGAGCAGTACTTC.

The sample holds many counts of this clonotype. The chain couples TRBV2 to TRBJ1-4; unclear D gene. The ends were cut back, 7 bases at V and 5 bases at J, with 5 bases in the middle. This CDR3 is 11 amino acids long. CDR1 SNHLY and CDR2 FYNNEI come from the germline V gene. In DNA, the CDR3 is TGTGCCAGCACCCTGAATGAAAAACTGTTTTTT. Encoded protein: CASTLNEKLFF.

This chain joins TRBV5-1 and TRBJ2-2; TRBD1 aligns across 7 bases. Unmatched junction bases numbered 10, after V lost 4 bases and J lost 4 bases. This CDR3 has 16 amino acids. CDR1 is SGHRS, CDR2 YFSETQ, per germline. The CDR3 sequence: CASSRRDSSFTGELFF. The CDR3 DNA follows: TGCGCCAGCAGCCGCCGGGACAGTAGTTTCACCGGGGAGCTGTTTTTT. The full variable domain, its missing parts supplied by reference TRBV5-1 and TRBJ2-2, is KAGVTQTPRYLIKTRGQQVTLSCSPISGHRSVSWYQQTPGQGLQFLFEYFSETQRNKGNFPGRFSGRQFSNSRSEMNVSTLELGDSALYLCASSRRDSSFTGELFFGEGSRLTVL.

The CDR3 DNA reads as TGTGCCAGCAGACCAACGGGACTAGCGGGAGACGGGGATGAGCAGTTCTTC. Translation: CASRPTGLAGDGDEQFF. The chain uses TRBV7-9 and TRBJ2-1; 14 bases match TRBD2. CDR3 size: 17 residues. Germline CDR1 reads SEHNR; CDR2 reads FQNEAQ (reference sequence). V gave up 6 bases and J gave up 8 bases; unmatched junction bases: 12.

This rearrangement joins TRBV19 to TRBJ1-1; TRBD1 aligns across 7 bases. J gave up 4 bases and V 6 bases, and 5 bases lay outside the gene matches. Germline CDR1 is LNHDA and CDR2 is SQIVND (reference sequence). The CDR3 is 13 amino acids. The CDR3 protein is CASRNGQVTEAFF. The DNA for the CDR3 is TGTGCCAGTAGAAATGGACAGGTCACTGAAGCTTTCTTT.

The table lists this clonotype with many counts. The J gene is TRBJ2-3, the V gene TRBV24-1; maybe TRBD2 (5 bases). This CDR3 has 13 residues. Germline V gene data show CDR1 as KGHDR and CDR2 as SFDVKD. V lost 6 bases and J 5 bases, leaving 11 bases between the germline ends. The CDR3 DNA follows: TGTGCCACCAGTAACAGCGGAGGAGATACGCAGTATTTT. Translation gives CATSNSGGDTQYF.